A selection of T cell receptor beta chains follows, all from one sample in a study of cytomegalovirus exposure and HLA in healthy donors. Assay: immunoSEQ multiplex PCR; the TCRdb copy retains only in-frame clones and omits some. Altogether over 110,000 clones are present, 70% to 80% being singletons, with the ten largest covering roughly 10%. Material: PBMCs. These receptors were collected from a woman aged 45-59 years in good health and CMV-seropositive. The CDR3 runs from the conserved cysteine through the conserved F or W. The D gene is left open where the match is weak. Rows may omit the clone size; those that give it use once, few, many or a size class.

v_gene: TRBV2; d_gene: TRBD2; abundance: .; j_gene: TRBJ2-5; CDR3aa: CASHSGGAKETQYF; CDR3nt: TGTGCCAGCCATAGCGGGGGGGCTAAAGAGACCCAGTACTTC
v_gene: TRBV7-3; d_gene: TRBD1; abundance: few; j_gene: TRBJ1-1; CDR3aa: CASRLQGGTEAFF; CDR3nt: TGTGCCAGCAGACTACAGGGGGGCACTGAAGCTTTCTTT
v_gene: TRBV6-4; d_gene: TRBD2; abundance: .; j_gene: TRBJ2-1; CDR3aa: CASRPTSGGLDEQFF; CDR3nt: TGTGCCAGCAGGCCGACTAGCGGGGGGCTGGATGAGCAGTTCTTC
v_gene: TRBV5-4; d_gene: .; abundance: few; j_gene: TRBJ1-2; CDR3aa: CASSRWQGNSYTF; CDR3nt: TGTGCCAGCAGCAGGTGGCAGGGGAATAGCTACACCTTC
v_gene: TRBV2; d_gene: TRBD2; abundance: .; j_gene: TRBJ2-1; CDR3aa: CASSLGTSGRSNEQFF; CDR3nt: TGTGCCAGCAGCTTGGGGACTAGCGGGAGAAGTAATGAGCAGTTCTTC
v_gene: TRBV6-5; d_gene: TRBD1; abundance: once; j_gene: TRBJ1-4; CDR3aa: CASTDRVGEKLFF; CDR3nt: TGTGCCAGCACCGACAGGGTTGGAGAAAAACTGTTTTTT
v_gene: TRBV27; d_gene: TRBD1; abundance: .; j_gene: TRBJ1-4; CDR3aa: CASSLRSDRMKLFF; CDR3nt: TGTGCCAGCAGTTTGAGATCGGACAGGATGAAACTGTTTTTT
v_gene: TRBV4-1; d_gene: .; abundance: .; j_gene: TRBJ1-4; CDR3aa: CASSPIIAGQNNEKLFF; CDR3nt: TGCGCCAGCAGCCCTATTATCGCAGGGCAGAACAATGAAAAACTGTTTTTT
v_gene: TRBV7-9; d_gene: .; abundance: few; j_gene: TRBJ1-2; CDR3aa: CASSSGVLNNYFGYTF; CDR3nt: TGTGCCAGCAGCTCCGGGGTTCTTAATAACTATTTTGGCTACACCTTC
v_gene: TRBV11-2; d_gene: .; abundance: .; j_gene: TRBJ1-5; CDR3aa: CASSLGLAAREDQPQHF; CDR3nt: TGTGCCAGCAGCTTAGGTCTCGCGGCCAGGGAGGATCAGCCCCAGCATTTT
v_gene: TRBV29-1; d_gene: .; abundance: few; j_gene: TRBJ2-7; CDR3aa: CSVHGAGDLYEQYF; CDR3nt: TGCAGCGTCCACGGGGCAGGGGATCTCTACGAGCAGTACTTC
v_gene: TRBV28; d_gene: .; abundance: once; j_gene: TRBJ2-7; CDR3aa: CASSSGVYEQYF; CDR3nt: TGTGCCAGCAGTTCGGGGGTTTACGAGCAGTACTTC
v_gene: TRBV9; d_gene: TRBD1; abundance: few; j_gene: TRBJ2-7; CDR3aa: CASSPVGTATYEQYF; CDR3nt: TGTGCCAGCAGCCCCGTAGGGACAGCCACCTACGAGCAGTACTTC
v_gene: TRBV19; d_gene: .; abundance: .; j_gene: TRBJ1-4; CDR3aa: CASRVTGIVEKLFF; CDR3nt: TGTGCCAGTCGTGTAACGGGGATAGTTGAAAAACTGTTTTTT
v_gene: TRBV15; d_gene: .; abundance: .; j_gene: TRBJ2-1; CDR3aa: CATSRDTGEVYNEQFF; CDR3nt: TGTGCCACCAGCAGGGACACAGGGGAGGTCTATAATGAGCAGTTCTTC
v_gene: TRBV7-9; d_gene: .; abundance: .; j_gene: TRBJ1-5; CDR3aa: CASSLGGLNQPQHF; CDR3nt: TGTGCCAGCAGCTTAGGGGGCCTCAATCAGCCCCAGCATTTT
v_gene: TRBV11-3; d_gene: TRBD1; abundance: few; j_gene: TRBJ2-5; CDR3aa: CASSLGGQAEETQYF; CDR3nt: TGTGCCAGCAGCTTAGGAGGACAGGCAGAAGAGACCCAGTACTTC
v_gene: TRBV7-3; d_gene: .; abundance: .; j_gene: TRBJ2-1; CDR3aa: CASSSGRGADEQFF; CDR3nt: TGTGCCAGCAGCTCGGGGCGGGGTGCTGATGAGCAGTTCTTC
v_gene: TRBV30; d_gene: TRBD1; abundance: few; j_gene: TRBJ2-7; CDR3aa: CAWSGTGVGYF; CDR3nt: TGTGCCTGGAGCGGGACAGGGGTGGGGTACTTC
v_gene: TRBV7-9; d_gene: .; abundance: .; j_gene: TRBJ1-5; CDR3aa: CASSLEIGGEHQPQHF; CDR3nt: TGTGCCAGCAGCTTAGAGATAGGGGGAGAACATCAGCCCCAGCATTTT
v_gene: TRBV28; d_gene: TRBD1; abundance: .; j_gene: TRBJ2-7; CDR3aa: CASSTPGQGGHEQYF; CDR3nt: TGTGCCAGCAGTACGCCGGGACAGGGGGGCCACGAGCAGTACTTC
v_gene: TRBV5-8; d_gene: TRBD1; abundance: .; j_gene: TRBJ2-2; CDR3aa: CASNYDRGYTGELFF; CDR3nt: TGTGCCAGCAACTATGACAGGGGGTACACCGGGGAGCTGTTTTTT
v_gene: TRBV5-1; d_gene: TRBD1; abundance: .; j_gene: TRBJ2-2; CDR3aa: CASSLQGTNTGELFF; CDR3nt: TGCGCCAGCAGCCTACAGGGGACAAACACCGGGGAGCTGTTTTTT
v_gene: TRBV9; d_gene: .; abundance: .; j_gene: TRBJ1-4; CDR3aa: CASSVTGDGYEKLFF; CDR3nt: TGTGCCAGCAGTGTGACGGGGGACGGATATGAAAAACTGTTTTTT
v_gene: TRBV11-2; d_gene: TRBD1; abundance: .; j_gene: TRBJ1-5; CDR3aa: CASSFGQVNQPQHF; CDR3nt: TGTGCCAGCAGCTTTGGACAGGTCAATCAGCCCCAGCATTTT
v_gene: TRBV5-4; d_gene: TRBD2; abundance: .; j_gene: TRBJ2-7; CDR3aa: CASSSGTSGPYEQYF; CDR3nt: TGTGCCAGCAGCTCCGGGACTAGCGGTCCCTACGAGCAGTACTTC
v_gene: TRBV25-1; d_gene: .; abundance: few; j_gene: TRBJ2-7; CDR3aa: CASSDAPGELNYEQYF; CDR3nt: TGTGCCAGCAGTGACGCCCCAGGCGAATTGAACTACGAGCAGTACTTC
v_gene: TRBV6-1; d_gene: TRBD1; abundance: .; j_gene: TRBJ1-5; CDR3aa: CASRDSGGNQPQHF; CDR3nt: TGTGCCAGTAGGGACAGTGGGGGCAATCAGCCCCAGCATTTT
v_gene: TRBV4-3; d_gene: .; abundance: .; j_gene: TRBJ2-2; CDR3aa: CASSLGRGYGELFF; CDR3nt: TGCGCCAGCAGCTTGGGTAGGGGATACGGGGAGCTGTTTTTT
v_gene: TRBV7-2; d_gene: .; abundance: .; j_gene: TRBJ2-7; CDR3aa: CASSLDRVDEQYF; CDR3nt: TGTGCCAGCAGCTTAGACAGGGTGGACGAGCAGTACTTC
v_gene: TRBV28; d_gene: TRBD1; abundance: .; j_gene: TRBJ1-6; CDR3aa: CASSRLGQGQGVSPLHF; CDR3nt: TGTGCCAGCAGCCGTTTAGGTCAAGGACAGGGGGTTTCACCCCTCCACTTT
v_gene: TRBV28; d_gene: TRBD2; abundance: .; j_gene: TRBJ2-5; CDR3aa: CASSLRTSGGVRETQYF; CDR3nt: TGTGCCAGCAGTCTACGGACTAGCGGGGGGGTTAGAGAGACCCAGTACTTC
v_gene: TRBV28; d_gene: .; abundance: once; j_gene: TRBJ2-5; CDR3aa: CASSLGSVETQYF; CDR3nt: TGTGCCAGCAGTTTAGGTAGCGTCGAGACCCAGTACTTC
v_gene: TRBV6-6; d_gene: .; abundance: .; j_gene: TRBJ1-5; CDR3aa: CASSSRIAQPQHF; CDR3nt: TGTGCCAGCAGTTCCCGCATAGCTCAGCCCCAGCATTTT
v_gene: TRBV7-2; d_gene: TRBD2; abundance: .; j_gene: TRBJ2-7; CDR3aa: CASSLGGTTIYEQYF; CDR3nt: TGTGCCAGCAGCTTAGGAGGGACTACCATTTACGAGCAGTACTTC
v_gene: TRBV18; d_gene: .; abundance: .; j_gene: TRBJ1-1; CDR3aa: CASSPGGAEAFF; CDR3nt: TGTGCCAGCTCACCAGGGGGGGCTGAAGCTTTCTTT
v_gene: TRBV11-2; d_gene: .; abundance: .; j_gene: TRBJ1-2; CDR3aa: CASSLTERNKYGYTF; CDR3nt: TGTGCCAGCAGCTTAACAGAACGAAATAAGTATGGCTACACCTTC
v_gene: TRBV18; d_gene: TRBD1; abundance: .; j_gene: TRBJ1-4; CDR3aa: CASSPLTGDGEKLFF; CDR3nt: TGTGCCAGCTCACCACTGACAGGGGACGGTGAAAAACTGTTTTTT
v_gene: TRBV18; d_gene: .; abundance: once; j_gene: TRBJ2-1; CDR3aa: CASSPGAAIGRGPYNEQFF; CDR3nt: TGTGCCAGCTCACCGGGGGCGGCTATTGGGAGAGGCCCCTACAATGAGCAGTTCTTC
v_gene: TRBV15; d_gene: .; abundance: .; j_gene: TRBJ1-1; CDR3aa: CATSMSRDTEAFF; CDR3nt: TGTGCCACCAGCATGTCCAGGGACACTGAAGCTTTCTTT
v_gene: TRBV18; d_gene: .; abundance: .; j_gene: TRBJ2-3; CDR3aa: CASSPREHSTDTQYF; CDR3nt: TGTGCCAGCTCACCGAGGGAGCATAGCACAGATACGCAGTATTTT
v_gene: TRBV11-2; d_gene: .; abundance: .; j_gene: TRBJ2-1; CDR3aa: CASRGGGFVSAYNEQFF; CDR3nt: TGTGCCAGCAGAGGAGGGGGCTTCGTATCAGCCTACAATGAGCAGTTCTTC
v_gene: TRBV7-6; d_gene: .; abundance: .; j_gene: TRBJ2-2; CDR3aa: CASSGTQGGELFF; CDR3nt: TGTGCCAGCAGCGGGACACAGGGCGGGGAGCTGTTTTTT
v_gene: TRBV9; d_gene: TRBD1; abundance: .; j_gene: TRBJ1-1; CDR3aa: CASSALATGVNTEAFF; CDR3nt: TGTGCCAGCAGCGCCCTTGCAACAGGGGTCAACACTGAAGCTTTCTTT
v_gene: TRBV9; d_gene: TRBD1; abundance: .; j_gene: TRBJ2-5; CDR3aa: CASSVSGTGGVETQYF; CDR3nt: TGTGCCAGCAGCGTCTCCGGGACAGGGGGTGTAGAGACCCAGTACTTC